The 13 T cell receptor beta chains in this list originate from one sample, sequenced in a study of blood T cell repertoires in COVID-19 (dated by TCRdb to about 2020). The library was prepared using the immunoSEQ multiplex PCR assay. TCRdb re-hosts the immuneACCESS table, in-frame sequences only. Its copies lack some clones; in the studies checked, an unresolved V gene accounts for under half of them, and the cause for the rest is not known. In this sample the table shows approximately 69,000 clones, approximately 83% of which occur a single time. 10% to 15% of the sample belongs to the ten largest clones. The specimen sequenced was peripheral blood. The receptors derive from a human donor in a cohort sampled during active COVID-19.

The rearrangement links TRBV14 to TRBJ1-2; D not resolved. Trimming cost V 1 base and J 8 bases, with 8 bases left between them. Germline V gives CDR1 SGHDN, CDR2 FVKESK. The CDR3 consists of 12 residues. The CDR3 DNA reads as TGTGCCAGCAGCCAAGCCGGGGTGGGCTACACCTTC. This encodes CASSQAGVGYTF.

V and J are TRBV11-2 and TRBJ1-3; the D gene is possibly TRBD1 (5 bases). V lost 6 bases and J lost 8, with 14 bases in between. The germline V gene has CDR1 SGHAT and CDR2 FQNNGV. The CDR3 has 13 amino acids. The CDR3 sequence is CASRRDSQDTIYF. For the CDR3, the DNA is TGTGCCAGCAGACGGGACTCTCAGGACACCATATATTTT.

The CDR3 coding sequence is TGTGCCAGCAGTCCTGCGTGGGCGAACGGTTCACCCCTCCACTTT. Residues: CASSPAWANGSPLHF. The gene calls are TRBV28 and TRBJ1-6; no clear D gene. The CDR3 consists of 15 residues. V lost 5 bases and J lost 9, with 17 bases in between. Looked up from germline, CDR1 is MDHEN and CDR2 is SYDVKM. The whole variable domain, remainder taken from reference TRBV28 and TRBJ1-6, is DVKVTQSSRYLVKRTGEKVFLECVQDMDHENMFWYRQDPGLGLRLIYFSYDVKMKEKGDIPEGYSVSREKKERFSLILESASTNQTSMYLCASSPAWANGSPLHFGNGTRLTVT.

This CDR3 is CASSPRAGTSTDTQYF. The CDR3 bases are TGTGCCAGCAGCCCACGGGCAGGGACTAGCACAGATACGCAGTATTTT. The chain combines TRBV2 with TRBJ2-3; perhaps TRBD2 as D (6 bases). The CDR3 consists of 16 residues. Germline loops: CDR1 SNHLY, CDR2 FYNNEI. Trimming took off 6 bases at V and 0 bases at J, with 16 bases between the two ends.

The V gene is TRBV7-2, the J gene TRBJ2-1, with TRBD2 matching over 9 bases. This CDR3 spans 16 amino acids. Per germline, CDR1 SGHTA and CDR2 FQGNSA. Trimming took 1 base from V and 10 from J; bases not matched to a gene: 11. In nucleotides, the CDR3 is TGTGCCAGCAGCTTAGTCGCCGGTTACAGCGGGGGGGAGCAGTTCTTC. This codes for CASSLVAGYSGGEQFF.

In this sample, this clone turned up once. The chain combines TRBV7-9 with TRBJ1-2; the match to TRBD1 covers 11 bases. The CDR3 totals 15 residues. After removal of 5 bases from V and 5 bases from J, the junction contained 7 bases not matched to a gene. CDR1 and CDR2 (germline): SEHNR, FQNEAQ (reference sequence). The DNA of the CDR3 is TGTGCCAGCAGCCCTGGACAGGGGGCGGATTATGGCTACACCTTC. As protein: CASSPGQGADYGYTF.

V is TRBV5-8 and J is TRBJ1-3; D gene ambiguous. Germline V lookup: CDR1 SGHTS, CDR2 YDEGEE. The CDR3 is 15 residues long. Between the trimmed V and J ends, which lost 0 bases and 0 bases, there was a span of 7 bases. CDR3 loop: CASSLGSHSGNTIYF. The CDR3 DNA reads as TGTGCCAGCAGCTTGGGAAGCCACTCTGGAAACACCATATATTTT.

This chain links TRBV7-6 with TRBJ2-2; D is ambiguous. CDR1 is SGHVS, CDR2 FNYEAQ, per germline. CDR3 length equals 14 residues. Trimming stripped 2 bases from V and 3 bases from J, with 7 bases between. CDR3 in amino acids: CASSLYADTGELFF. In DNA, the CDR3 is TGTGCCAGCAGCTTATACGCAGACACCGGGGAGCTGTTTTTT.

A single count supports this clone. CDR3 loop: CASSLDSSHTQYF. Here the CDR3 DNA reads TGTGCCAGCAGCCTTGACTCGTCGCATACGCAGTATTTT. The rearrangement uses TRBV14 and TRBJ2-3, with D hard to call. Trimming stripped 4 bases from V and 7 bases from J, with 12 bases between. Germline V lookup: CDR1 SGHDN, CDR2 FVKESK. The CDR3 runs to 13 residues.

V and J are TRBV10-3 and TRBJ2-5; D possibly corresponds to TRBD1 (7 bases). V lost 5 bases to trimming and J lost 3 bases, with 16 bases between them. Looked up from germline, CDR1 is ENHRY and CDR2 is SYGVKD. CDR3 length: 15 amino acids. The CDR3 is CAISLGGQQEETQYF. CDR3 sequence (DNA): TGTGCCATCAGTCTCGGGGGACAGCAAGAAGAGACCCAGTACTTC.

In this sample, this clone turned up once. The V gene is TRBV6-4, the J gene TRBJ1-2; tentative D call: TRBD1 (5 bases). The germline CDR1 and CDR2 sequences are MRHNA and SNTAGT. V was pared by 0 bases and J by 4 bases, with 15 bases between. The CDR3 runs 16 residues. CDR3 loop: CASSDSARGGGYGYTF. DNA of the CDR3: TGTGCCAGCAGTGACTCGGCCCGGGGGGGAGGCTATGGCTACACCTTC.

This clone occurred once. The V gene is TRBV19, the J gene TRBJ2-3; the D is unclear. Germline V gene sequence: CDR1 LNHDA, CDR2 SQIVND (reference sequence). V dropped 10 bases and J dropped 2 bases, with 13 bases sitting between them. The length of the CDR3 is 13 residues. The CDR3 loop reads CATVGGYTDTQYF. The CDR3 nucleotides read TGTGCCACCGTAGGCGGATACACAGATACGCAGTATTTT.

The rearrangement uses TRBV4-2 and TRBJ2-3; 8 positions match TRBD1. The CDR3 is made up of 15 amino acids. After removal of 1 base from V and 6 bases from J, the junction contained 6 bases not matched to a gene. Germline V CDR1 and CDR2: LGHNA, YNFKEQ. The CDR3 here is CASSQVTGGLDTQYF. The CDR3 DNA sequence: TGTGCCAGCAGCCAAGTAACAGGGGGGTTGGATACGCAGTATTTT.